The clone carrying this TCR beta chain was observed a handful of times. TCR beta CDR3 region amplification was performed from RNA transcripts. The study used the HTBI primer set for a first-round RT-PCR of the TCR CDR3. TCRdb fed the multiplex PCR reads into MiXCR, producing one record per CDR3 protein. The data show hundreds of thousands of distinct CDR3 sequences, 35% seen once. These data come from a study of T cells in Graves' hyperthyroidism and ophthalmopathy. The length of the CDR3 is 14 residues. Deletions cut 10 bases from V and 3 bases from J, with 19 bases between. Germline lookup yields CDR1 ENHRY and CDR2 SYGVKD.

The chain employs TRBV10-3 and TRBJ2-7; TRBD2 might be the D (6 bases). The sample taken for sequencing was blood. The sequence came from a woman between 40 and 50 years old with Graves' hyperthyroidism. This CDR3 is CASGDSVNLYEQYF. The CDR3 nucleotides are TGTGCCAGCGGGGATAGCGTGAACCTCTACGAGCAGTACTTC.